Below, 18 T cell receptor beta chains from the same sample are listed, as sequenced in a study of cytomegalovirus exposure and HLA in healthy donors. Generated by immunoSEQ multiplex PCR, the TCRdb table keeps only in-frame clones and is missing some. The sample contains some 240,000 clones, around 86% of which appear only once. The specimen was PBMCs. The receptors come from a woman in her late teens or twenties in good health and CMV-seropositive.

The chain employs TRBV5-1 and TRBJ2-3, with 13 bases lining up with TRBD2. Germline CDR1 and CDR2: SGHRS and YFSETQ. The ends lost 4 bases at V and 7 bases at J; junction bases unmatched: 9. The CDR3 is made up of 16 amino acids. The CDR3 DNA sequence: TGCGCCAGCAGCCTGCCCGCACTAGCGGGAGGGAATACGCAGTATTTT. This codes for CASSLPALAGGNTQYF. Full variable domain (remainder filled in from reference TRBV5-1 and TRBJ2-3): KAGVTQTPRYLIKTRGQQVTLSCSPISGHRSVSWYQQTPGQGLQFLFEYFSETQRNKGNFPGRFSGRQFSNSRSEMNVSTLELGDSALYLCASSLPALAGGNTQYFGPGTRLTVL.

The CDR3 is CASSQDSPTEGITEAFF. In DNA, the CDR3 is TGTGCCAGCAGCCAAGATTCACCAACGGAGGGGATTACTGAAGCTTTCTTT. The chain is built from TRBV4-2 and TRBJ1-1, with D perhaps TRBD1 (5 bases). The CDR3 is 17 amino acids. V lost 0 bases and J lost 5, with 19 bases in between. The germline V gene encodes CDR1 LGHNA and CDR2 YNFKEQ.

The CDR3 spells CASSSIGTNYGYTF. The CDR3 DNA sequence: TGTGCCAGCAGTTCAATCGGGACAAACTATGGCTACACCTTC. The J gene is TRBJ1-2, the V gene TRBV6-1; a weak D match, TRBD1 (6 bases). V lost 5 bases, J lost 2 bases, and 12 bases lay in between. There are 14 residues in the CDR3. Germline-derived CDR1 and CDR2 are MNHNS and SASEGT.

The genes are TRBV4-1 and TRBJ1-2; D is unclear. The germline gives CDR1 MGHRA, CDR2 YSYEKL. The CDR3 contains 15 residues. V was trimmed by 2 bases and J by 6 bases, leaving 16 bases between them. CDR3 nucleotide sequence: TGCGCCAGCAGCCAAACAGCCCGGCTGCACCATGGCTACACCTTC. Its translation is CASSQTARLHHGYTF.

This chain uses TRBV6-1 with TRBJ2-1; D unresolved. Germline-derived CDR1 and CDR2 are MNHNS and SASEGT. This CDR3 comprises 11 residues. V was shortened by 5 bases and J by 5 bases, with 4 bases between the two germline ends. As DNA, the CDR3 is TGTGCCAGCAGTTTCAACAATGAGCAGTTCTTC. As protein: CASSFNNEQFF.

The sample holds one count of this clone. The genes are TRBV6-4 and TRBJ2-3; no clear D gene. The CDR3 is made up of 14 amino acids. The V and J ends lost 6 bases and 1 base respectively, with 11 bases between them. Germline V gene sequence: CDR1 MRHNA, CDR2 SNTAGT. CDR3 nucleotide sequence: TGTGCCAGCAGCTCTAGTTCAGGCACAGATACGCAGTATTTT. Its translation is CASSSSSGTDTQYF.

This clone has only one observation. The rearrangement joins TRBV5-6 to TRBJ2-5, with D possibly matching TRBD2 (6 bases). Germline V gene data show CDR1 as SGHDT and CDR2 as YYEEEE. The CDR3 has 14 amino acids. V was pared by 6 bases and J by 5 bases, with 17 bases between. The CDR3 bases are TGTGCCAGCATCCGGAGGAGGCTAGCGGAGACCCAGTACTTC. It encodes CASIRRRLAETQYF.

This clone was counted once. The rearrangement joins TRBV4-1 to TRBJ1-5; D is unresolved. Germline V gives CDR1 MGHRA, CDR2 YSYEKL. With 0 bases removed from V and 1 base from J, the gap between germline ends came to 7 bases. The CDR3 runs to 15 residues. The CDR3 sequence: CASSQEGGSNQPQHF. The CDR3 DNA reads TGCGCCAGCAGCCAAGAGGGAGGGAGCAATCAGCCCCAGCATTTT.

V usage is TRBV29-1 and J usage is TRBJ1-1; TRBD1 agrees at 8 bases. The V gene's germline CDR1 is SQVTM and CDR2 ANQGSEA. V dropped 3 bases and J dropped 3; count of bases not matched to a gene: 12. This CDR3 is built from 16 residues. This CDR3 reads CSVDYWQGAEDTEAFF. The CDR3 DNA reads as TGCAGCGTTGACTACTGGCAGGGGGCGGAGGACACTGAAGCTTTCTTT.

V and J are TRBV30 and TRBJ1-1; tentatively, D is TRBD1 (6 bases). V lost 0 bases to trimming and J lost 11 bases, with 13 bases between them. The CDR3 has 12 residues. Looked up from germline, CDR1 is GTSNPN and CDR2 is SVGIG (reference sequence). CDR3 in amino acids: CAWSVRGNMAFF. CDR3 DNA sequence: TGTGCCTGGAGTGTCAGGGGAAACATGGCTTTCTTT.

V and J are TRBV7-3 and TRBJ2-3; D gene uncertain. This CDR3 has 13 amino acids. Trimming shortened V by 5 bases and J by 0 bases, and 6 bases separated the two germline ends. CDR1 is SGHTA, CDR2 FQGTGA, per germline. CDR3: CASSATSTDTQYF. CDR3 in DNA: TGTGCCAGCAGCGCGACTAGCACAGATACGCAGTATTTT. Based on the CDR3 plus reference TRBV7-3 and TRBJ2-3, the full variable domain is GAGVSQTPSNKVTEKGKYVELRCDPISGHTALYWYRQSLGQGPEFLIYFQGTGAADDSGLPNDRFFAVRPEGSVSTLKIQRTERGDSAVYLCASSATSTDTQYFGPGTRLTVL.

The V and J genes are TRBV6-5 and TRBJ1-1, with TRBD1 as a possible D gene (5 bases). V gave up 7 bases and J gave up 5 bases, with 20 bases separating them. The CDR3 totals 15 residues. Germline V CDR1 and CDR2: MNHEY, SVGAGI. Here the CDR3 reads CASIHHGAGRTEAFF. The DNA of the CDR3 is TGTGCCAGCATCCATCATGGGGCAGGGAGGACTGAAGCTTTCTTT.

The chain links TRBV29-1 to TRBJ1-1; D unresolved. CDR3 size: 13 residues. Germline V lookup: CDR1 SQVTM, CDR2 ANQGSEA. V was pared by 5 bases and J by 1 base, with 11 bases between. The CDR3 nucleotides are TGCAGCGTTATACAGCCCTCGAACACTGAAGCTTTCTTT. As protein: CSVIQPSNTEAFF. Supplemented by reference TRBV29-1 and TRBJ1-1, the full variable domain reads SAVISQKPSRDICQRGTSLTIQCQVDSQVTMMFWYRQQPGQSLTLIATANQGSEATYESGFVIDKFPISRPNLTFSTLTVSNMSPEDSSIYLCSVIQPSNTEAFFGQGTRLTVV.

This rearrangement joins TRBV11-2 to TRBJ2-5; 8 bases align to TRBD2. The CDR3 has 15 residues. The ends lost 1 base at V and 6 bases at J; junction bases unmatched: 7. Germline V gene lookup returns CDR1 SGHAT and CDR2 FQNNGV. CDR3 protein: CASSLAGLAGKTQYF. In DNA form, the CDR3 reads TGTGCCAGCAGCTTAGCTGGACTAGCCGGGAAGACCCAGTACTTC.

The chain uses TRBV15 and TRBJ1-2; 7 positions agree with TRBD1. The trim removed 4 bases at V and 4 bases at J, leaving 9 bases unmatched. Germline CDR1 reads LNHNV; CDR2 reads YYDKDF (reference sequence). CDR3 size: 15 residues. CDR3 nucleotides: TGTGCCACCAGCAAAGGCAGGGGGGATTTCTATGGCTACACCTTC. This codes for CATSKGRGDFYGYTF.

The chain joins TRBV4-1 to TRBJ1-5; D gene ambiguous. Germline V gives CDR1 MGHRA, CDR2 YSYEKL. The CDR3 totals 13 residues. Trimming pared 1 base from V and 4 bases from J, leaving 5 bases between. CDR3 DNA sequence: TGCGCCAGCAGCCAAGTCGCGAATCAGCCCCAGCATTTT. This encodes CASSQVANQPQHF.

The gene calls are TRBV28 and TRBJ2-7; 9 nucleotides line up with TRBD1. In germline, CDR1 is MDHEN, CDR2 SYDVKM. V lost 4 bases and J lost 3; bases outside the gene matches: 1. The CDR3 consists of 13 residues. The CDR3 spells CASSSGQGYEQYF. The CDR3 nucleotides read TGTGCCAGCAGTTCGGGACAGGGCTACGAGCAGTACTTC.

V is TRBV18 and J is TRBJ1-4; 8 bases are a match to TRBD1. The V gene's germline CDR1 is KGHSH and CDR2 LQKENI. The CDR3 spans 16 residues. V was clipped by 6 bases and J by 0 bases; unmatched bases: 6. CDR3 nucleotide sequence: TGTGCCAGCTCGATTGGACAGGGAGCAACTAATGAAAAACTGTTTTTT. Encoded protein: CASSIGQGATNEKLFF.